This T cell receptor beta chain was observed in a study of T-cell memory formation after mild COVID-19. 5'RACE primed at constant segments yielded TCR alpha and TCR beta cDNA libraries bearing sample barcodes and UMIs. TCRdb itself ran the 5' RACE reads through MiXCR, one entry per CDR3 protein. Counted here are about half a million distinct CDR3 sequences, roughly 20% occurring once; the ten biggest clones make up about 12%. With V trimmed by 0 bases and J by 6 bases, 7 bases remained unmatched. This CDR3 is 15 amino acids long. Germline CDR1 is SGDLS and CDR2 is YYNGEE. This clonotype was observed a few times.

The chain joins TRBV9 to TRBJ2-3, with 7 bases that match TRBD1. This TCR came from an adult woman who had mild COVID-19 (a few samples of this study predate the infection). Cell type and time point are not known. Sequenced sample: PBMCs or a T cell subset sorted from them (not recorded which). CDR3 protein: CASSVAAPQGDTQYF. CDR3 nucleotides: TGTGCCAGCAGCGTAGCTGCCCCACAGGGGGATACGCAGTATTTT.